The source of this T cell receptor (beta chain) is a study of T cells of healthy individuals. This clonotype appeared many times. Germline trimming cut 3 bases from V and 3 bases from J; bases unmatched to any gene: 8. Germline CDR1 and CDR2: SQVTM and ANQGSEA. The CDR3 is 15 amino acids. TCRdb called the 5' RACE reads again in MiXCR, with one record for every CDR3 protein. The sample has 60,000 to 80,000 distinct CDR3 sequences; about a sixth are singletons. The chain links TRBV29-1 to TRBJ2-5, with TRBD2 matching 9 bases. This sequence originates from a human donor in good health. The CDR3 sequence: CSVDLRASGEETQYF. The CDR3 DNA reads TGCAGCGTTGACTTACGGGCTAGCGGGGAAGAGACCCAGTACTTC.